This T cell receptor (beta chain) was retrieved from a study of cytomegalovirus exposure and HLA in healthy donors. PCR was performed using 60 Vbeta and 13 Jbeta primers. Clones were sequenced by immunoSEQ multiplex PCR, and TCRdb holds only the in-frame ones, with some missing. The table includes about 210,000 clones, roughly 84% detected once. Germline values: CDR1 GTSNPN, CDR2 SVGIG (reference sequence). The CDR3 contains 13 residues. Germline trimming cut 0 bases from V and 5 bases from J; bases unmatched to any gene: 3. Input material: PBMCs. This chain joins TRBV30 and TRBJ1-2, with 7 nucleotides matching TRBD1. This clonotype originated in a girl aged 2 to 10 in good health and CMV-seronegative. CDR3 region: CAWSVRRGYGYTF. In nucleotides, the CDR3 is TGTGCCTGGAGTGTACGCAGGGGGTATGGCTACACCTTC.